Below are 26 T cell receptor beta chains sequenced from a single sample in a study of cytomegalovirus exposure and HLA in healthy donors. The PCR employed 60 Vbeta primers together with 13 Jbeta primers. This table comes from immunoSEQ multiplex PCR, and its TCRdb copy is limited to in-frame clones, with some not included. The repertoire has 150,000 to 200,000 clones, 80% of them found once; the top ten carry around 5.7%. Sample: PBMCs. These receptors were obtained from a man aged 35 to 55 in good health and CMV-seronegative.

The rearrangement joins TRBV7-2 to TRBJ2-1; 7 bases agree with TRBD2. Germline CDR1 and CDR2: SGHTA and FQGNSA. The J segment lost 1 base and the V segment lost 2 bases, leaving 2 bases of the junction unmatched. This CDR3 is built from 15 residues. CDR3 nucleotide sequence: TGTGCCAGCAGCTTAACGGGGGGATCCTACAATGAGCAGTTCTTC. It is translated as CASSLTGGSYNEQFF.

The chain is built from TRBV10-3 and TRBJ2-3; no reliable D call. The V gene's germline CDR1 is ENHRY and CDR2 SYGVKD. Trimming cost V 8 bases and J 4 bases, with 7 bases left between them. This CDR3 region has 11 residues. Here the CDR3 reads CAIRTADTQYF. CDR3 in DNA: TGTGCCATCCGAACAGCAGATACGCAGTATTTT.

CDR3 protein: CASSLVTGRNTEAFF. The CDR3 region has the DNA TGCGCCAGCAGCTTGGTTACAGGGCGTAACACTGAAGCTTTCTTT. J is TRBJ1-1 and V is TRBV5-1, with a weak D call TRBD1 (6 bases). The germline V and J ends were trimmed by 0 bases and 2 bases, with 11 bases remaining between them. The CDR3 runs to 15 residues. The germline CDR1 and CDR2 sequences are SGHRS and YFSETQ.

The chain combines TRBV7-2 with TRBJ1-4; D unresolved. CDR3 length: 16 amino acids. Germline CDR1 SGHTA, CDR2 FQGNSA. Trimming stripped 2 bases from V and 0 bases from J, with 10 bases between. CDR3 in amino acids: CASSLWPNPTNEKLFF. Here the CDR3 DNA reads TGTGCCAGCAGCTTATGGCCAAATCCAACTAATGAAAAACTGTTTTTT.

V gene TRBV19 combines with J gene TRBJ2-7; a weak D match, TRBD2 (5 bases). The CDR3 runs 15 residues. From germline, CDR1 is LNHDA and CDR2 SQIVND (reference sequence). Trimming left V 6 bases short and J 5 bases short, with 20 bases between. This chain's CDR3 is CASSPRAPPGDEQYF. The CDR3 DNA reads TGTGCCAGTAGCCCCCGGGCCCCTCCCGGGGACGAGCAGTACTTC.

The chain couples TRBV7-6 to TRBJ1-1; D is unclear. The length of the CDR3 is 13 residues. V lost 5 bases and J lost 5, with 12 bases in between. Germline assignment: CDR1 SGHVS and CDR2 FNYEAQ. The CDR3 protein is CASSPNGMTEAFF. CDR3 bases: TGTGCCAGCAGCCCGAACGGGATGACTGAAGCTTTCTTT.

V and J are TRBV10-3 and TRBJ2-1; D possibly corresponds to TRBD1 (5 bases). CDR1 ENHRY and CDR2 SYGVKD come from the germline V gene. V was pared by 5 bases and J by 10 bases, with 12 bases between. The CDR3 contains 12 residues. The CDR3 sequence is CAISTGAAEQFF. The CDR3, as DNA: TGTGCCATCAGTACAGGCGCCGCGGAGCAGTTCTTC.

The rearrangement joins TRBV6-1 to TRBJ1-4; TRBD1 aligns across 9 bases. The J segment lost 8 bases and the V segment lost 3 bases, leaving 4 bases of the junction unmatched. The CDR3 has 14 amino acids. In germline, CDR1 is MNHNS, CDR2 SASEGT. CDR3: CASSEGTGREKLFF. CDR3 bases: TGTGCCAGCAGTGAGGGGACAGGGAGGGAAAAACTGTTTTTT.

The rearrangement uses TRBV7-2 and TRBJ2-7; 8 bases align to TRBD1. V was clipped by 3 bases and J by 0 bases; unmatched bases: 1. The CDR3 consists of 14 residues. Germline assignment: CDR1 SGHTA and CDR2 FQGNSA. The DNA of the CDR3 is TGTGCCAGCAGCTTGACAGGGGACTCCTACGAGCAGTACTTC. Its protein is CASSLTGDSYEQYF.

The table lists this clone with a few counts. The chain joins TRBV7-3 to TRBJ2-3; 11 bases fit TRBD2. V lost 2 bases and J lost 1; bases outside the gene matches: 5. This CDR3 contains 17 residues. Germline CDR1 SGHTA, CDR2 FQGTGA. The CDR3: CASSLAGTSGRTDTQYF. CDR3 sequence (DNA): TGTGCCAGCAGCTTAGCCGGGACTAGCGGTCGCACAGATACGCAGTATTTT.

The rearrangement links TRBV30 to TRBJ1-1; D is unclear. The CDR3 has 12 residues. Per the germline V gene, CDR1 is GTSNPN and CDR2 is SVGIG (reference sequence). The V end lost 2 bases, the J end lost 5 bases, and 9 bases lay between the germline ends. In DNA, the CDR3 is TGTGCCTGGAGTTGGTCCCAGACTGAAGCTTTCTTT. Protein: CAWSWSQTEAFF.

V usage is TRBV10-3 and J usage is TRBJ2-1; the match to TRBD1 covers 10 bases. CDR3 length: 14 amino acids. Per the germline V gene, CDR1 is ENHRY and CDR2 is SYGVKD. Germline trimming cut 2 bases from V and 8 bases from J; bases unmatched to any gene: 3. For the CDR3, the DNA is TGTGCCATCAGTGAGGACAGGGGGCCCCATGAGCAGTTCTTC. Its translation is CAISEDRGPHEQFF.

The V and J genes are TRBV6-1 and TRBJ1-5, with 8 bases lining up with TRBD1. The junction had 6 bases not matched to a gene; V was cut back by 3 bases and J by 5 bases. The CDR3 covers 15 residues. Looked up from germline, CDR1 is MNHNS and CDR2 is SASEGT. CDR3 amino acids: CASSDFQGAYQPQHF. The CDR3 DNA sequence: TGTGCCAGCAGTGACTTCCAGGGGGCTTATCAGCCCCAGCATTTT.

The gene calls are TRBV9 and TRBJ1-3; D is undetermined. Germline V gives CDR1 SGDLS, CDR2 YYNGEE. The CDR3 runs to 15 residues. V lost 3 bases to trimming and J lost 0 bases, with 10 bases between them. This chain's CDR3 is CASSGAPSSGNTIYF. The CDR3 coding sequence is TGTGCCAGCAGCGGAGCTCCGAGCTCTGGAAACACCATATATTTT.

This chain links TRBV7-3 with TRBJ2-7, with 9 bases aligning to TRBD1. J lost 3 bases, V lost 0 bases, and 3 bases had no gene match. Looked up from germline, CDR1 is SGHTA and CDR2 is FQGTGA. The CDR3 runs to 15 residues. The CDR3 sequence: CASSLTGQGIYEQYF. The CDR3, as DNA: TGTGCCAGCAGCTTAACGGGACAGGGAATCTACGAGCAGTACTTC.

The chain joins TRBV12-5 to TRBJ2-7; the match to TRBD1 covers 12 bases. After removal of 6 bases from V and 4 bases from J, the junction contained 7 bases not matched to a gene. The CDR3 is made up of 15 amino acids. CDR1 and CDR2 (germline): LGHNT, FRNRAP. The CDR3 DNA reads TGTGCTAGTGGCAAGGGGGGACAGGGGGCATACGAGCAGTACTTC. Translating gives CASGKGGQGAYEQYF.

V gene TRBV9 combines with J gene TRBJ1-3; D perhaps matches TRBD1 (6 bases). V was clipped by 3 bases and J by 0 bases, with 16 bases between them. Germline loops: CDR1 SGDLS, CDR2 YYNGEE. The CDR3 runs to 17 residues. The CDR3 DNA is TGTGCCAGCAGCGGAGGGGACACCCGTCCCTCTGGAAACACCATATATTTT. Its protein is CASSGGDTRPSGNTIYF.

V gene TRBV30 combines with J gene TRBJ1-2; D is perhaps TRBD1 (5 bases). V lost 6 bases, J lost 0 bases, and 14 bases lay in between. CDR1 is GTSNPN and CDR2 is SVGIG in the germline V gene (reference sequence). CDR3 length: 14 residues. For the CDR3, the DNA is TGTGCCTGTAGAAAGACAGTGACTAACTATGGCTACACCTTC. Protein: CACRKTVTNYGYTF.

This clone was picked up a small number of times. V usage is TRBV6-5 and J usage is TRBJ2-5; 11 positions agree with TRBD2. The CDR3 extends over 16 amino acids. Looked up from germline, CDR1 is MNHEY and CDR2 is SVGAGI. V shed 0 bases, J shed 5 bases, and the junction held 5 bases outside the gene matches. The CDR3 DNA reads as TGTGCCAGCAGTTACTCTAGCGGGGGGGCCTCGGAGACCCAGTACTTC. This sequence encodes CASSYSSGGASETQYF.

V usage is TRBV2 and J usage is TRBJ1-1, with 8 nucleotides matching TRBD1. The germline CDR1 and CDR2 sequences are SNHLY and FYNNEI. The CDR3 has 15 residues. V was clipped by 7 bases and J by 3 bases; unmatched bases: 10. The DNA for the CDR3 is TGTGCCAGCACCGAGCAGGGGGCGTTGGACACTGAAGCTTTCTTT. Protein: CASTEQGALDTEAFF. The variable domain in full, completed from reference TRBV2 and TRBJ1-1, reads EPEVTQTPSHQVTQMGQEVILRCVPISNHLYFYWYRQILGQKVEFLVSFYNNEISEKSEIFDDQFSVERPDGSNFTLKIRSTKLEDSAMYFCASTEQGALDTEAFFGQGTRLTVV.

The rearrangement links TRBV6-5 to TRBJ1-1, with 8 bases that match TRBD1. Germline CDR1 is MNHEY and CDR2 is SVGAGI. This CDR3 comprises 15 residues. The V gene end was trimmed by 6 bases and the J gene end by 1 base; junction bases not matched to a gene: 7. Here the CDR3 DNA reads TGTGCCAGCAGCCCCCGGACAGGGCAGAACACTGAAGCTTTCTTT. Protein: CASSPRTGQNTEAFF.

V is TRBV4-3 and J is TRBJ1-3; 8 bases align to TRBD1. The CDR3 is 17 amino acids. The trim removed 0 bases at V and 4 bases at J, leaving 8 bases unmatched. Germline CDR1 LGHNA, CDR2 YSLEER. Written as DNA, the CDR3 is TGCGCCAGCAGCCAAGAATATTTCGGACAGGGAGGAAACACCATATATTTT. Amino acid sequence: CASSQEYFGQGGNTIYF.

This clone was seen just once. The gene calls are TRBV18 and TRBJ2-7; 9 nucleotides agree with TRBD1. Germline-derived CDR1 and CDR2 are KGHSH and LQKENI. This CDR3 is 17 amino acids long. The V gene end was trimmed by 6 bases and the J gene end by 1 base; junction bases not matched to a gene: 13. CDR3 bases: TGTGCCAGCTCCCTACAGGGGGCTGGGCTCGCATCCTACGAGCAGTACTTC. Translation gives CASSLQGAGLASYEQYF.

The chain has TRBV4-3 and TRBJ2-7; 8 nucleotides agree with TRBD2. The junction had 10 bases not matched to a gene; V was cut back by 6 bases and J by 6 bases. Per the germline V gene, CDR1 is LGHNA and CDR2 is YSLEER. This CDR3 has 14 amino acids. In nucleotides, the CDR3 is TGCGCCAGCAGTTTAGGAGCGGGAGCAACCGAGCAGTACTTC. It is translated as CASSLGAGATEQYF.

CDR3 sequence reads: CASSRQPNNEKLFF. CDR3 bases: TGTGCCAGCAGTCGACAGCCCAATAATGAAAAACTGTTTTTT. The rearrangement uses TRBV6-1 and TRBJ1-4; the D gene is possibly TRBD1 (5 bases). V was cut by 5 bases and J by 4 bases, with 11 bases left in between. In germline, CDR1 is MNHNS, CDR2 SASEGT. The CDR3 runs to 14 residues.

V is TRBV15 and J is TRBJ2-1; D is possibly TRBD2 (5 bases). Germline CDR1 and CDR2: LNHNV and YYDKDF (reference sequence). V lost 1 base and J 1 base, leaving 5 bases between the germline ends. There are 14 residues in the CDR3. The CDR3 protein is CATSRAGSYNEQFF. The CDR3 DNA reads as TGTGCCACCAGCAGAGCGGGGTCCTACAATGAGCAGTTCTTC.